These 31 T cell receptor beta chains originate from one sample sequenced in a study of shared clonotypes between healthy human individuals. Sequencing used immunoSEQ multiplex PCR; TCRdb keeps in-frame clones, though not all of them. The sample lists approximately 1,000,000 clones, approximately 80% occurring once. The specimen was memory CD4+ T cells from PBMCs. Regarding subset: CD45RA-negative fraction. The receptors were sampled from a man younger than 35 in good health. Some clones in this sample may be carry-over from other donors' samples.

This chain links TRBV29-1 with TRBJ1-4; D call uncertain. Deletions cut 4 bases from V and 7 bases from J, with 13 bases between. CDR3 length: 13 residues. The germline V gene encodes CDR1 SQVTM and CDR2 ANQGSEA. CDR3 amino acids: CSVAIGSVEKLFF. CDR3 nucleotide sequence: TGCAGCGTTGCCATCGGGTCGGTTGAAAAACTGTTTTTT.

Turning to this clone: Other DNA sequences in this sample translate to the same CDR3. The CDR3 nucleotides read TGCGCCAGCAGCTTGACCGGTGATACGCAGTATTTT. Its translation is CASSLTGDTQYF. V is TRBV5-1 and J is TRBJ2-3; D is ambiguous. Germline V lookup: CDR1 SGHRS, CDR2 YFSETQ. V was shortened by 1 base and J by 6 bases, with 6 bases between the two germline ends. This CDR3 contains 12 residues.

The rearrangement uses TRBV7-9 and TRBJ1-1, with D hard to call. The germline V gene has CDR1 SEHNR and CDR2 FQNEAQ (reference sequence). This CDR3 is built from 13 residues. V was pared by 2 bases and J by 6 bases, with 10 bases between. This chain's CDR3 is CASSLWSRAEAFF. In DNA, the CDR3 is TGTGCCAGCAGCTTATGGTCTCGGGCTGAAGCTTTCTTT.

The chain couples TRBV9 to TRBJ2-5; 11 bases fit TRBD2. The CDR3 is 19 residues long. Germline CDR1 and CDR2: SGDLS and YYNGEE. Losses at the gene ends were 4 bases for V and 4 bases for J; bases not matched to a gene: 18. The CDR3, as DNA: TGTGCCAGCAGCTCGGACCTCCTAGCGGGAGGATCAGGTGGAGAGACCCAGTACTTC. Translated, it gives CASSSDLLAGGSGGETQYF. Full variable domain (outside the CDR3, taken from reference TRBV9 and TRBJ2-5): DSGVTQTPKHLITATGQRVTLRCSPRSGDLSVYWYQQSLDQGLQFLIQYYNGEERAKGNILERFSAQQFPDLHSELNLSSLELGDSALYFCASSSDLLAGGSGGETQYFGPGTRLLVL.

V and J are TRBV6-5 and TRBJ2-1, with 8 bases matching TRBD1. This CDR3 has 15 residues. V lost 2 bases and J lost 8; bases outside the gene matches: 8. Germline values: CDR1 MNHEY, CDR2 SVGAGI. The CDR3 reads CASSYARQGAYEQFF. The CDR3 DNA follows: TGTGCCAGCAGTTACGCCAGGCAGGGGGCCTATGAGCAGTTCTTC.

This clone was seen a single time. The chain carries TRBV6-1 and TRBJ2-5, with TRBD2 matching over 7 bases. This CDR3 region has 15 residues. V lost 7 bases and J lost 2; bases outside the gene matches: 10. Germline V gene sequence: CDR1 MNHNS, CDR2 SASEGT. CDR3 amino acids: CASTLRLAVQETQYF. CDR3 sequence (DNA): TGTGCCAGCACCCTTAGGCTAGCGGTGCAAGAGACCCAGTACTTC.

This chain links TRBV19 with TRBJ1-2; the match to TRBD1 covers 8 bases. Germline V CDR1 and CDR2: LNHDA, SQIVND (reference sequence). V was clipped by 6 bases and J by 2 bases; unmatched bases: 14. The CDR3 contains 17 residues. In DNA form, the CDR3 reads TGTGCCAGTAGGGCCCCCGGACAGGGAGGGACCAACTATGGCTACACCTTC. This sequence encodes CASRAPGQGGTNYGYTF.

The chain carries TRBV19 and TRBJ1-4, with TRBD1 matching 8 bases. V lost 3 bases, J lost 7 bases, and 4 bases stayed unmatched. The CDR3 spans 14 residues. CDR1 is LNHDA and CDR2 is SQIVND in the germline V gene (reference sequence). The CDR3 DNA sequence: TGTGCCAGTAGTATCACGGGGACAGGTGAAAAACTGTTTTTT. This translates into CASSITGTGEKLFF.

The V gene is TRBV4-1, the J gene TRBJ2-7, with TRBD2 matching over 15 bases. After removal of 4 bases from V and 3 bases from J, the junction contained 4 bases not matched to a gene. In germline, CDR1 is MGHRA, CDR2 YSYEKL. This CDR3 comprises 16 residues. CDR3 DNA: TGCGCCAGCAGCCCTGGACTAGCGGGAGGGCTCTACGAGCAGTACTTC. This codes for CASSPGLAGGLYEQYF.

The sample holds a few counts of this clone. This chain connects TRBV5-1 to TRBJ1-5; no definite D call. CDR3 length equals 14 residues. Germline assignment: CDR1 SGHRS and CDR2 YFSETQ. V lost 0 bases and J 7 bases, leaving 11 bases between the germline ends. CDR3 protein: CASSLVAGGQPQHF. The CDR3 nucleotides are TGCGCCAGCAGCTTGGTGGCAGGCGGCCAGCCCCAGCATTTT.

The chain combines TRBV14 with TRBJ2-1; the match to TRBD2 covers 9 bases. J gave up 6 bases and V 3 bases, and 6 bases lay outside the gene matches. The CDR3 has 15 amino acids. Per germline, CDR1 SGHDN and CDR2 FVKESK. CDR3 in DNA: TGTGCCAGCAGCCACGCGGGAGGGTGGTCCAATGAGCAGTTCTTC. This translates into CASSHAGGWSNEQFF.

This clone occurred a few times. The V gene is TRBV30, the J gene TRBJ1-1; D is unclear. This CDR3 comprises 13 residues. Trimming removed 5 bases from V and 1 base from J, with 11 bases in between. Germline CDR1 and CDR2: GTSNPN and SVGIG (reference sequence). The CDR3 DNA reads as TGTGCCTGGTTTTCGCGGGCGAACACTGAAGCTTTCTTT. This encodes CAWFSRANTEAFF.

The rearrangement uses TRBV5-1 and TRBJ2-1; D remains unclear. CDR3 size: 15 residues. Germline assignment: CDR1 SGHRS and CDR2 YFSETQ. V gave up 0 bases and J gave up 3 bases, with 10 bases separating them. CDR3 coding DNA: TGCGCCAGCAGCTTGGCCGACGGGTACTACAATGAGCAGTTCTTC. Residues: CASSLADGYYNEQFF. The full variable domain, its missing parts supplied by reference TRBV5-1 and TRBJ2-1, is KAGVTQTPRYLIKTRGQQVTLSCSPISGHRSVSWYQQTPGQGLQFLFEYFSETQRNKGNFPGRFSGRQFSNSRSEMNVSTLELGDSALYLCASSLADGYYNEQFFGPGTRLTVL.

This chain uses TRBV27 with TRBJ2-5; 9 nucleotides align to TRBD1. This CDR3 has 13 amino acids. The ends lost 11 bases at V and 5 bases at J; junction bases unmatched: 9. CDR1 is MNHEY and CDR2 is SMNVEV in the germline V gene (reference sequence). CDR3 nucleotide sequence: TGTGCCGCTGGGACAGGGCCTGTTGAGACCCAGTACTTC. It specifies CAAGTGPVETQYF.

The V gene is TRBV5-1, the J gene TRBJ2-5; D may be TRBD1 or TRBD2 (7 bases each). V lost 6 bases and J lost 3, with 15 bases in between. Germline CDR1 SGHRS, CDR2 YFSETQ. This CDR3 has 14 residues. The CDR3 loop is CASKRQGGEETQYF. The CDR3 DNA reads as TGCGCCAGCAAAAGACAGGGAGGGGAAGAGACCCAGTACTTC.

This clone was seen at least ten times. The chain couples TRBV28 to TRBJ1-2, with 7 bases fitting TRBD1. This CDR3 comprises 13 residues. Looked up from germline, CDR1 is MDHEN and CDR2 is SYDVKM. Trimming at V came to 5 bases and at J to 8 bases, leaving 8 bases not matched to a gene. The DNA of the CDR3 is TGTGCCAGCAGTGAGTACAGGGGAGAAGGCTACACCTTC. It specifies CASSEYRGEGYTF.

This clone was recorded a few times. The CDR3 reads CASSPPGQAPLGQPQHF. As DNA, the CDR3 is TGTGCCAGCAGTCCCCCCGGACAGGCCCCTTTGGGGCAGCCCCAGCATTTT. The chain uses TRBV28 and TRBJ1-5, with TRBD1 matching 7 bases. The CDR3 runs to 17 residues. Germline V lookup: CDR1 MDHEN, CDR2 SYDVKM. V trimming: 5 bases; J trimming: 7 bases; junction bases outside the gene matches: 17.

This chain joins TRBV25-1 and TRBJ1-1; D is unclear. The CDR3 spans 13 residues. Germline V CDR1 and CDR2: MGHDK, SYGVNS. The V and J ends lost 8 bases and 4 bases respectively, with 14 bases between them. The CDR3 region has the DNA TGTGCCAGCGGCTGGGCTAGTGGCACTGAAGCTTTCTTT. It encodes CASGWASGTEAFF.

This sequence joins TRBV5-4 and TRBJ2-7, with 11 bases matching TRBD2. This CDR3 has 15 residues. Trimming at V came to 2 bases and at J to 4 bases, leaving 5 bases not matched to a gene. The V gene's germline CDR1 is SGHNT and CDR2 YYREEE (reference sequence). This chain's CDR3 is CASSFTSGRVYEQYF. The CDR3 DNA reads TGTGCCAGCAGCTTCACTAGCGGGAGAGTTTACGAGCAGTACTTC. The variable domain in full, with the rest retrieved from reference TRBV5-4 and TRBJ2-7, is ETGVTQSPTHLIKTRGQQVTLRCSSQSGHNTVSWYQQALGQGPQFIFQYYREEENGRGNFPPRFSGLQFPNYSSELNVNALELDDSALYLCASSFTSGRVYEQYFGPGTRLTVT.

The J gene is TRBJ2-5, the V gene TRBV29-1; a possible D gene is TRBD2 (6 bases). V dropped 0 bases and J dropped 2 bases, with 22 bases sitting between them. There are 18 residues in the CDR3. Germline V gives CDR1 SQVTM, CDR2 ANQGSEA. The CDR3 region is CSVEDRRAGRGGQETQYF. The CDR3 region has the DNA TGCAGCGTTGAAGATCGGAGGGCGGGGCGAGGTGGGCAAGAGACCCAGTACTTC.

This clone has just a few counts. The sample contains more than one DNA sequence encoding this CDR3. This sequence joins TRBV18 and TRBJ2-1; 13 bases line up with TRBD2. The germline CDR1 and CDR2 sequences are KGHSH and LQKENI. The V gene end was trimmed by 6 bases and the J gene end by 7 bases; junction bases not matched to a gene: 9. The CDR3 is made up of 16 amino acids. The CDR3 spells CASSAAGTSGVNEQFF. In nucleotides, the CDR3 is TGTGCCAGCTCTGCGGCGGGGACTAGCGGGGTAAATGAGCAGTTCTTC.

This clone has a handful of counts. The chain carries TRBV4-1 and TRBJ2-1; D unresolved. Germline V lookup: CDR1 MGHRA, CDR2 YSYEKL. This CDR3 spans 20 amino acids. V was shortened by 3 bases and J by 3 bases, with 27 bases between the two germline ends. CDR3: CASSQEFLSSIVAFYNEQFF. Written as DNA, the CDR3 is TGCGCCAGCAGCCAGGAATTCCTTAGCAGTATAGTTGCGTTCTACAATGAGCAGTTCTTC.

This chain connects TRBV4-2 to TRBJ2-3; maybe TRBD2 (6 bases). Trimming left V 0 bases short and J 4 bases short, with 14 bases between. The germline V gene has CDR1 LGHNA and CDR2 YNFKEQ. The CDR3 is 16 residues long. CDR3 residues: CASSQDVAVVSDTQYF. The CDR3 DNA reads TGTGCCAGCAGCCAAGATGTAGCGGTGGTCTCAGATACGCAGTATTTT.

The V and J genes are TRBV29-1 and TRBJ1-1; 10 bases fit TRBD1. The CDR3 extends over 15 amino acids. After removal of 7 bases from V and 4 bases from J, the junction contained 12 bases not matched to a gene. Germline V gene sequence: CDR1 SQVTM, CDR2 ANQGSEA. The CDR3 spells CSGTTRDRGPTEAFF. CDR3 coding DNA: TGCAGCGGTACCACCCGGGACAGGGGCCCCACTGAAGCTTTCTTT.

This clone was observed once. The CDR3 sequence: CASSVRDRFTDTQYF. CDR3 DNA sequence: TGTGCCAGCAGCGTCCGGGACAGATTCACAGATACGCAGTATTTT. The J gene is TRBJ2-3, the V gene TRBV4-2; TRBD1 matches 7 bases. CDR3 length: 15 amino acids. Germline V gives CDR1 LGHNA, CDR2 YNFKEQ. V dropped 5 bases and J dropped 2; count of bases not matched to a gene: 7.

V gene TRBV18 combines with J gene TRBJ1-3; the D is unclear. From germline, CDR1 is KGHSH and CDR2 LQKENI. This CDR3 is built from 14 residues. Trimming left V 6 bases short and J 0 bases short, with 9 bases between. CDR3 residues: CASSRGVSGNTIYF. The CDR3, as DNA: TGTGCCAGCTCCCGGGGAGTCTCTGGAAACACCATATATTTT. The variable domain in full, with the rest retrieved from reference TRBV18 and TRBJ1-3, is NAGVMQNPRHLVRRRGQEARLRCSPMKGHSHVYWYRQLPEEGLKFMVYLQKENIIDESGMPKERFSAEFPKEGPSILRIQQVVRGDSAAYFCASSRGVSGNTIYFGEGSWLTVV.

The table lists this clone with many counts. The V gene is TRBV6-1, the J gene TRBJ1-1; TRBD1 aligns across 7 bases. The CDR3 consists of 15 residues. Trimming cost V 4 bases and J 4 bases; bases outside gene matches: 9. The germline V gene has CDR1 MNHNS and CDR2 SASEGT. The CDR3 DNA sequence: TGTGCCAGCAGTGGACAGGGAAGGGACGGCACTGAAGCTTTCTTT. Translating it yields CASSGQGRDGTEAFF.

The V and J genes are TRBV7-2 and TRBJ2-1; possibly TRBD2 for D (6 bases). Germline CDR1 SGHTA, CDR2 FQGNSA. The CDR3 spans 16 residues. V lost 5 bases and J 3 bases, leaving 17 bases between the germline ends. DNA for the CDR3: TGTGCCAGCAGCCTTTTGGGTGGAGCGGGCTACAATGAGCAGTTCTTC. Its translation: CASSLLGGAGYNEQFF.

The chain carries TRBV5-6 and TRBJ2-3; either TRBD1 or TRBD2 may supply D (6 bases each). This CDR3 contains 14 residues. Deletions cut 3 bases from V and 1 base from J, with 9 bases between. CDR1 is SGHDT and CDR2 is YYEEEE in the germline V gene. For the CDR3, the DNA is TGTGCCAGCAGCTGGGGGGCCCGCACAGATACGCAGTATTTT. Its protein is CASSWGARTDTQYF.

The chain couples TRBV7-2 to TRBJ2-6; no clear D. V was pared by 5 bases and J by 1 base, with 9 bases between. The germline V gene has CDR1 SGHTA and CDR2 FQGNSA. The length of the CDR3 is 15 residues. The CDR3 DNA is TGTGCCAGCAGCCACCTTGGTTCTGGGGCCAACGTCCTGACTTTC. It yields the protein CASSHLGSGANVLTF.

V is TRBV7-9 and J is TRBJ2-3; 8 bases match TRBD2. The trim removed 3 bases at V and 2 bases at J, leaving 10 bases unmatched. Germline CDR1 SEHNR, CDR2 FQNEAQ (reference sequence). This CDR3 contains 17 residues. As DNA, the CDR3 is TGTGCCAGCAGCTTCTCTAGGGCGGGAGGCGCCACAGATACGCAGTATTTT. Its protein is CASSFSRAGGATDTQYF.